This note documents a single T cell receptor (beta chain) sequence. Its target is not known. CDR1 and CDR2 from the germline V gene are MGHRA and YSYEKL. The CDR3 is 14 amino acids. V was shortened by 3 bases and J by 2 bases, with 10 bases between the two germline ends. The data are from a study of identical twins. Study-level findings and limits: Out-of-frame alpha sequences common to twins exhibited a surplus of low generation probability. Twins showed weaker excess sharing in their beta out-of-frame sequences.

MiXCR, run by TCRdb on the 5' RACE reads, gives a single entry per CDR3 protein. The profile shows about 220,000 distinct CDR3 sequences, under 10% of them singletons. The data also belong to a second study, concerning yellow fever vaccine responses in identical twins. That report adds: The authors reported partly convergent, partly personalized vaccine responses in identical twins.

The sequence derives from a woman aged 18-35 years in good health. The gene calls are TRBV4-1 and TRBJ2-5; D possibly corresponds to TRBD1 (6 bases). The sequenced sample consisted of memory (CD45RO+) T cells sorted from blood. Here the CDR3 DNA reads TGCGCCAGCAGCCAGGGACACCAGCAAGAGACCCAGTACTTC. Residues: CASSQGHQQETQYF.